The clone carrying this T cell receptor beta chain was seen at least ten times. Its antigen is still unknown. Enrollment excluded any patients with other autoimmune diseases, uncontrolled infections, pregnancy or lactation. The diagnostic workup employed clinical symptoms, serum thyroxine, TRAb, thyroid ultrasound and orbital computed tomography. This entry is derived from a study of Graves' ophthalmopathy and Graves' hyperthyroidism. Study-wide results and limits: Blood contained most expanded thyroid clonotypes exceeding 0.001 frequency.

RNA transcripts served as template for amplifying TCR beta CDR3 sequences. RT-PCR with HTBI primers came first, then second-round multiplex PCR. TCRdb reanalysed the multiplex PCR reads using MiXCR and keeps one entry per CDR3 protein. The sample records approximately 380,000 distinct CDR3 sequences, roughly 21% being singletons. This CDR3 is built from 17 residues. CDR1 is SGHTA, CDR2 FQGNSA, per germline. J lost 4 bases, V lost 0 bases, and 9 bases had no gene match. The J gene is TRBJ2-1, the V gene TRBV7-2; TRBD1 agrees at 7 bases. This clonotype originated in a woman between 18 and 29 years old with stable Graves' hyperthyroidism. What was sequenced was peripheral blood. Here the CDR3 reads CASSLASGRGIYNEQFF. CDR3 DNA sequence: TGTGCCAGCAGCTTAGCAAGTGGCAGGGGGATATACAATGAGCAGTTCTTC.